Listed below are T cell receptor beta chains from one sample, sequenced in a study of blood T cell repertoires in COVID-19. The data were produced by immunoSEQ multiplex PCR, yet TCRdb's version contains in-frame clones alone and is incomplete. The repertoire holds some 120,000 clones, with around 81% as singletons. The sample comprised peripheral blood. The receptors stem from a human donor in a cohort sampled during active COVID-19. Both conserved end residues are part of each CDR3. A D gene is named only where the DNA matches it firmly. Part of the rows lack a size; the others show once, few, many or a class for expanded clones.

clone size: once; D gene: -; V gene: TRBV6-6; J gene: TRBJ1-4; CDR3 DNA: TGTGCCAGCACCGACCGGGGAGGGTCAGATGAAAAACTGTTTTTT; CDR3 protein: CASTDRGGSDEKLFF
clone size: -; D gene: TRBD1; V gene: TRBV6-1; J gene: TRBJ1-5; CDR3 DNA: TGTGCCAGCAGTGAAGGGACAGGGAGAGGTCAGCCCCAGCATTTT; CDR3 protein: CASSEGTGRGQPQHF
clone size: -; D gene: -; V gene: TRBV5-1; J gene: TRBJ2-7; CDR3 DNA: TGCGCCAGCAGGAGACATATCTCCTACGAGCAGTACTTC; CDR3 protein: CASRRHISYEQYF
clone size: -; D gene: -; V gene: TRBV3-1/TRBV3-2; J gene: TRBJ1-1; CDR3 DNA: TGTGCCAGCAGCCAAGGTCCACAGGGGAACACTGAAGCTTTCTTT; CDR3 protein: CASSQGPQGNTEAFF
clone size: -; D gene: -; V gene: TRBV24-1; J gene: TRBJ2-5; CDR3 DNA: TGTGCCACCAGTGGACGGGGTCAAGAGACCCAGTACTTC; CDR3 protein: CATSGRGQETQYF
clone size: -; D gene: -; V gene: TRBV29-1; J gene: TRBJ2-4; CDR3 DNA: TGCAGCGTTCTCCACGGGGTTCAGTACTTC; CDR3 protein: CSVLHGVQYF
clone size: -; D gene: TRBD1; V gene: TRBV13; J gene: TRBJ1-2; CDR3 DNA: TGTGCCAGCAGCTACCGGGACAGTGATTATGGCTACACCTTC; CDR3 protein: CASSYRDSDYGYTF
clone size: -; D gene: TRBD1; V gene: TRBV27; J gene: TRBJ1-6; CDR3 DNA: TGTGCCAGCAGTTCCCAGACAGGGGGAAATTCACCCCTCCACTTT; CDR3 protein: CASSSQTGGNSPLHF
clone size: -; D gene: TRBD1; V gene: TRBV6-5; J gene: TRBJ1-5; CDR3 DNA: TGTGCCAGCAGCACAGGGGTAGTGAGCAATCAGCCCCAGCATTTT; CDR3 protein: CASSTGVVSNQPQHF
clone size: -; D gene: -; V gene: TRBV20-1; J gene: TRBJ2-1; CDR3 DNA: TGCAGTGCTAGTGGGGGAGACTACAATGAGCAGTTCTTC; CDR3 protein: CSASGGDYNEQFF
clone size: -; D gene: -; V gene: TRBV25-1; J gene: TRBJ1-1; CDR3 DNA: TGTGCCAGCGTCCAGGGGAGAGGCACTGAAGCTTTCTTT; CDR3 protein: CASVQGRGTEAFF
clone size: -; D gene: TRBD1; V gene: TRBV6-5; J gene: TRBJ1-1; CDR3 DNA: TGTGCCAGCAGTAAGGTGGGACAGGGAAACACTGAAGCTTTCTTT; CDR3 protein: CASSKVGQGNTEAFF
clone size: -; D gene: TRBD1; V gene: TRBV28; J gene: TRBJ2-7; CDR3 DNA: TGTGCCAGCAGATCACCGCCGGGACAGGGTTACGAGCAGTACTTC; CDR3 protein: CASRSPPGQGYEQYF
clone size: -; D gene: TRBD2; V gene: TRBV7-9; J gene: TRBJ2-2; CDR3 DNA: TGTGCCAGCAGCTTCACTAGCGGGGGGGACACCGGGGAGCTGTTTTTT; CDR3 protein: CASSFTSGGDTGELFF
clone size: -; D gene: -; V gene: TRBV6-5; J gene: TRBJ1-2; CDR3 DNA: TGTGCCAGCGGGTCCTCAAGCGGCTATGGCTACACCTTC; CDR3 protein: CASGSSSGYGYTF
clone size: -; D gene: -; V gene: TRBV5-6; J gene: TRBJ1-2; CDR3 DNA: TGTGCCAGCAGCCTATACAGCCTTAACTATGGCTACACCTTC; CDR3 protein: CASSLYSLNYGYTF
clone size: few; D gene: -; V gene: TRBV5-6; J gene: TRBJ1-5; CDR3 DNA: TGTGCCAGCAGCGCGGCCGACAATCAGCCCCAGCATTTT; CDR3 protein: CASSAADNQPQHF
clone size: -; D gene: TRBD1; V gene: TRBV7-6; J gene: TRBJ1-2; CDR3 DNA: TGTGCCAGCAGCCCCACAGGGGTGTGGGGCTACACCTTC; CDR3 protein: CASSPTGVWGYTF
clone size: few; D gene: TRBD1; V gene: TRBV5-1; J gene: TRBJ1-4; CDR3 DNA: TGCGCCAGCAGCCCGGGGACAGCTAATGAAAAACTGTTTTTT; CDR3 protein: CASSPGTANEKLFF
clone size: -; D gene: TRBD2; V gene: TRBV5-1; J gene: TRBJ2-7; CDR3 DNA: TGCGCCAGCAGCGTTACTAGCGGGGGTTCCTACGAGCAGTACTTC; CDR3 protein: CASSVTSGGSYEQYF
clone size: once; D gene: TRBD2; V gene: TRBV3-1/TRBV3-2; J gene: TRBJ2-2; CDR3 DNA: TGTGCCAGCAGCCCGGGGTTAGCGGGGGTTCCAACCGGGGAGCTGTTTTTT; CDR3 protein: CASSPGLAGVPTGELFF
clone size: -; D gene: -; V gene: TRBV9; J gene: TRBJ1-1; CDR3 DNA: TGTGCCAGCAGCGTAGGAGGGTCGGGGAACACTGAAGCTTTCTTT; CDR3 protein: CASSVGGSGNTEAFF
clone size: -; D gene: -; V gene: TRBV12-3/TRBV12-4; J gene: TRBJ1-1; CDR3 DNA: TGTGCCAGCAGTCTTCCTACAGGGTTAGCTTTCTTT; CDR3 protein: CASSLPTGLAFF
clone size: few; D gene: -; V gene: TRBV6-6; J gene: TRBJ1-6; CDR3 DNA: TGTGCCAGCAGTTACTCTGGGACTGATAATTCACCCCTCCACTTT; CDR3 protein: CASSYSGTDNSPLHF
clone size: -; D gene: -; V gene: TRBV7-6; J gene: TRBJ2-2; CDR3 DNA: TGTGCCAGCAGCTTTTCAAACACCGGGGAGCTGTTTTTT; CDR3 protein: CASSFSNTGELFF
clone size: -; D gene: -; V gene: TRBV7-8; J gene: TRBJ2-3; CDR3 DNA: TGTGCCAGCAGCCCCCGTGGGAGCGGTACCCGGGGTACGCAGTATTTT; CDR3 protein: CASSPRGSGTRGTQYF
clone size: once; D gene: TRBD2; V gene: TRBV9; J gene: TRBJ2-5; CDR3 DNA: TGTGCCAGCAGCGCCCAGCCGGGAGGGCGAGAGACCCAGTACTTC; CDR3 protein: CASSAQPGGRETQYF
clone size: once; D gene: TRBD2; V gene: TRBV25-1; J gene: TRBJ2-7; CDR3 DNA: TGTGCCAGCAGTGGAAGCGGGGGGGACCCCTACGAGCAGTACTTC; CDR3 protein: CASSGSGGDPYEQYF
clone size: once; D gene: TRBD1; V gene: TRBV6-6; J gene: TRBJ2-2; CDR3 DNA: TGTGCCAGCAGTATACAGGGGGATGACACCGGGGAGCTGTTTTTT; CDR3 protein: CASSIQGDDTGELFF
clone size: -; D gene: -; V gene: TRBV20-1; J gene: TRBJ2-7; CDR3 DNA: TGCAGTGCTAGATCGGGCTACGAGCAGTACTTC; CDR3 protein: CSARSGYEQYF
clone size: -; D gene: -; V gene: TRBV9; J gene: TRBJ2-5; CDR3 DNA: TGTGCCAGCTCCAGAACGGGGAGAGGGGAGACCCAGTACTTC; CDR3 protein: CASSRTGRGETQYF
clone size: -; D gene: -; V gene: TRBV15; J gene: TRBJ2-4; CDR3 DNA: TGTGCCACCGAGGCCAAAAACATTCAGTACTTC; CDR3 protein: CATEAKNIQYF
clone size: -; D gene: -; V gene: TRBV14; J gene: TRBJ1-3; CDR3 DNA: TGTGCCAGCAGCCCCACGACAGTCTCTGGAAACACCATATATTTT; CDR3 protein: CASSPTTVSGNTIYF
clone size: -; D gene: TRBD1; V gene: TRBV5-6; J gene: TRBJ2-5; CDR3 DNA: TGTGCCAGCAGCTCAACACCCAGCCCGGGACAGGGGGCGCGAGAGACCCAGTACTTC; CDR3 protein: CASSSTPSPGQGARETQYF
clone size: -; D gene: TRBD1; V gene: TRBV6-5; J gene: TRBJ1-4; CDR3 DNA: TGTGCCAGCAGCGGTAAGGGGACAGGGAATGAAAAACTGTTTTTT; CDR3 protein: CASSGKGTGNEKLFF
clone size: -; D gene: -; V gene: TRBV2; J gene: TRBJ1-3; CDR3 DNA: TGTGCCAGCAGTTCTGACAGATACTCTGGAAACACCATATATTTT; CDR3 protein: CASSSDRYSGNTIYF
clone size: -; D gene: -; V gene: TRBV15; J gene: TRBJ2-3; CDR3 DNA: TGTGCCACCAGCAGAGGGTTGGGGGCGGTAGATACGCAGTATTTT; CDR3 protein: CATSRGLGAVDTQYF
clone size: -; D gene: TRBD2; V gene: TRBV7-9; J gene: TRBJ2-5; CDR3 DNA: TGTGCCAGCCTTCCCGGAAGCGGGGGGCCTGGAGAGACCCAGTACTTC; CDR3 protein: CASLPGSGGPGETQYF
clone size: once; D gene: -; V gene: TRBV28; J gene: TRBJ2-7; CDR3 DNA: TGTGCCAGCAGTTTTATCGGACAGCAAGCCTACGAGCAGTACTTC; CDR3 protein: CASSFIGQQAYEQYF
clone size: -; D gene: TRBD2; V gene: TRBV5-1; J gene: TRBJ2-7; CDR3 DNA: TGCGCCAGCACCACCCCGGGGGGCTACGAGCAGTACTTC; CDR3 protein: CASTTPGGYEQYF
clone size: -; D gene: -; V gene: TRBV5-4; J gene: TRBJ1-5; CDR3 DNA: TGTGCCAGCAGCCTAGGGGATCAGCCCCAGCATTTT; CDR3 protein: CASSLGDQPQHF
clone size: -; D gene: TRBD2; V gene: TRBV6-1; J gene: TRBJ2-7; CDR3 DNA: TGTGCCAGCAGTGAAGCTCCCGGGGGGTACGAGCAGTACTTC; CDR3 protein: CASSEAPGGYEQYF
clone size: few; D gene: -; V gene: TRBV7-2; J gene: TRBJ2-5; CDR3 DNA: TGTGCCAGCAGCTTAGTGGCTGTGGAGACCCAGTACTTC; CDR3 protein: CASSLVAVETQYF
clone size: -; D gene: -; V gene: TRBV5-6; J gene: TRBJ1-2; CDR3 DNA: TGTGCCAGCAGCTTGGGAGCTAACTATGGCTACACCTTC; CDR3 protein: CASSLGANYGYTF
clone size: -; D gene: -; V gene: TRBV27; J gene: TRBJ1-5; CDR3 DNA: TGTGCCAGCAGTTTATTGACGGGAAATAGCAATCAGCCCCAGCATTTT; CDR3 protein: CASSLLTGNSNQPQHF
clone size: -; D gene: -; V gene: TRBV29-1; J gene: TRBJ1-4; CDR3 DNA: TGCAGCGTTGTTGGAGGGCAGGGTAATGAAAAACTGTTTTTT; CDR3 protein: CSVVGGQGNEKLFF
clone size: -; D gene: TRBD1; V gene: TRBV28; J gene: TRBJ2-7; CDR3 DNA: TGTGCCAGCACTTTAAGACAGGGGCGTTACGAGCAGTACTTC; CDR3 protein: CASTLRQGRYEQYF
clone size: medium-sized; D gene: -; V gene: TRBV19; J gene: TRBJ1-5; CDR3 DNA: TGTGCCAGTAGTATGGGAGGGGCCCTGTATCCCCAGCATTTT; CDR3 protein: CASSMGGALYPQHF